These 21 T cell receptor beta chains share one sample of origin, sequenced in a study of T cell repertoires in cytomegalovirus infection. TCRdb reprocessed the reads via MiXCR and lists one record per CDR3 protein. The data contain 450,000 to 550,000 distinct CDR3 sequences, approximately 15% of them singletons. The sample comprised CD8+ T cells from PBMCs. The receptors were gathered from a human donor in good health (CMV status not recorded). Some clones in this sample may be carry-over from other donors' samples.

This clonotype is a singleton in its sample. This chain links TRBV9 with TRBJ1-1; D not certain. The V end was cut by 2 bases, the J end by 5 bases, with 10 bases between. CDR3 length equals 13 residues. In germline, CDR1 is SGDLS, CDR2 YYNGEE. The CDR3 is CASSVSGWTEAFF. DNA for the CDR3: TGTGCCAGCAGCGTGTCGGGATGGACTGAAGCTTTCTTT.

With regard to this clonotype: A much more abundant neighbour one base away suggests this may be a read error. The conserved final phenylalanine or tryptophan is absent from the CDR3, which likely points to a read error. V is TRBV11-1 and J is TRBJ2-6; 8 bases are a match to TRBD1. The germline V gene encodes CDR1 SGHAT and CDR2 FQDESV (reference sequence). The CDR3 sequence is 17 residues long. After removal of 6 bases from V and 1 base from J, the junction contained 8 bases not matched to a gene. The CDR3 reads CASSSGQGLSGANVLTL. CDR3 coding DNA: TGTGCCAGCAGTTCAGGACAGGGTCTATCTGGGGCCAACGTCCTGACTCTC.

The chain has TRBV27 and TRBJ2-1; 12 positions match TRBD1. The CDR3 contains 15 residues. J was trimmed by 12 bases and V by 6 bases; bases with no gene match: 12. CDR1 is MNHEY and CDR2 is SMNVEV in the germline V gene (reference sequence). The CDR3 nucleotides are TGTGCCAGCAGCCCCGGGACAGGGGGCTTTGAAGGGCAGTTCTTC. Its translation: CASSPGTGGFEGQFF.

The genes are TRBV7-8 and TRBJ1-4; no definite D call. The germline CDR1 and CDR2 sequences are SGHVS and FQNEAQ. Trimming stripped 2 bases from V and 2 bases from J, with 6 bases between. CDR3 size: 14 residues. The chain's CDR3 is CASSLYGTNEKLFF. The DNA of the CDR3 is TGTGCCAGCAGCTTATACGGGACTAATGAAAAACTGTTTTTT.

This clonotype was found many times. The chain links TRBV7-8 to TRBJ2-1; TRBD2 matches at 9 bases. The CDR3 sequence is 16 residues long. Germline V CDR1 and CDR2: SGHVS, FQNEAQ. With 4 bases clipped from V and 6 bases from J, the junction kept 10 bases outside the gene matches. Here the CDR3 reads CASSSHAGGPFNEQFF. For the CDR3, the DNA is TGTGCCAGCAGCTCTCACGCGGGAGGGCCGTTCAATGAGCAGTTCTTC.

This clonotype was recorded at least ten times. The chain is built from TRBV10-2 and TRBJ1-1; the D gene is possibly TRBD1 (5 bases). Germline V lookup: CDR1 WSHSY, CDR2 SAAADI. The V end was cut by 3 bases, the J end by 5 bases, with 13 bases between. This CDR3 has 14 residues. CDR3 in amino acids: CASSERGVGTEAFF. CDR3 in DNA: TGCGCCAGCAGTGAAAGGGGTGTAGGGACTGAAGCTTTCTTT.

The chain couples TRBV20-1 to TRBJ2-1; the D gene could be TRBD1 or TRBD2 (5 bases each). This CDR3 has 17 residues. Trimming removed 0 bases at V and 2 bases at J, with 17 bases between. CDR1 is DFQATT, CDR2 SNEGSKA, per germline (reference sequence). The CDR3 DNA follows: TGCAGTGCTAGAGATGTGGGGACCGAGACTCCCTACAATGAGCAGTTCTTC. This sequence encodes CSARDVGTETPYNEQFF.

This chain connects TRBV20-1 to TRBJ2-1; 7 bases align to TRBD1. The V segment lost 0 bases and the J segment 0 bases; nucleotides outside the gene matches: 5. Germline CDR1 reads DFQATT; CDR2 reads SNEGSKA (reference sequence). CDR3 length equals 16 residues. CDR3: CSAREGGWSSYNEQFF. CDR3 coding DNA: TGCAGTGCTAGAGAAGGGGGCTGGAGCTCCTACAATGAGCAGTTCTTC.

For the CDR3, the DNA is TGTGCCTGGGGAAGGACTAGCTACGAGCAGTACTTC. Translated: CAWGRTSYEQYF. The chain carries TRBV30 and TRBJ2-7, with 7 bases that match TRBD2. Germline CDR1 reads GTSNPN; CDR2 reads SVGIG (reference sequence). V lost 5 bases and J lost 3; bases outside the gene matches: 4. This CDR3 is built from 12 residues.

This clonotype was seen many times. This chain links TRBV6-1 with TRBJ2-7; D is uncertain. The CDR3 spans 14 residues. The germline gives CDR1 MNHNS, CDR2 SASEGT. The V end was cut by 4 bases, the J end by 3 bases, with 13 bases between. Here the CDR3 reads CASSAGLLFYEQYF. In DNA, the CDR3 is TGTGCCAGCAGTGCAGGTCTCCTCTTCTACGAGCAGTACTTC.

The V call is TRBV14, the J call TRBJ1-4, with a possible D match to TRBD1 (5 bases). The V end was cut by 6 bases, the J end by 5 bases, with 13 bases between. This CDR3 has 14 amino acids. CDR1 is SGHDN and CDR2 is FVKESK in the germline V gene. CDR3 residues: CASRDRGINEKLFF. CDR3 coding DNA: TGTGCCAGCAGGGACCGGGGCATCAATGAAAAACTGTTTTTT. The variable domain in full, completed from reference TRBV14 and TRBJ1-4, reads EAGVTQFPSHSVIEKGQTVTLRCDPISGHDNLYWYRRVMGKEIKFLLHFVKESKQDESGMPNNRFLAERTGGTYSTLKVQPAELEDSGVYFCASRDRGINEKLFFGSGTQLSVL.

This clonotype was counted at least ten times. This CDR3 reads CASSYGAGGPLFYEQYF. CDR3 DNA sequence: TGTGCCAGCAGTTACGGGGCAGGGGGCCCCCTCTTCTACGAGCAGTACTTC. The chain carries TRBV6-5 and TRBJ2-7; 8 bases align to TRBD1. From germline, CDR1 is MNHEY and CDR2 SVGAGI. Trimming took 2 bases from V and 3 from J; bases not matched to a gene: 12. The CDR3 totals 17 residues.

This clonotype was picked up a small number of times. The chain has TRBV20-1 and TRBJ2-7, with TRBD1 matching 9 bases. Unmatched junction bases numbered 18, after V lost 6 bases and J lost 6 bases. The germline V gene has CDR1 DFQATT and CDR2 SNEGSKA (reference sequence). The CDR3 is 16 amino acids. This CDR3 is CSADDASGQGFGEQYF. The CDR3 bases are TGCAGTGCCGACGACGCCTCGGGACAGGGTTTTGGCGAGCAGTACTTC.

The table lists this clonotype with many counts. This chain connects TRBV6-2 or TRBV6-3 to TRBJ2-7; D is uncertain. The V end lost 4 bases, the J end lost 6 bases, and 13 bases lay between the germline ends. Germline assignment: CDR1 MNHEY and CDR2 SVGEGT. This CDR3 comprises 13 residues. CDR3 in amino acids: CASSSPLTGEQYF. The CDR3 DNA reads TGTGCCAGCAGTTCCCCCTTGACGGGCGAGCAGTACTTC.

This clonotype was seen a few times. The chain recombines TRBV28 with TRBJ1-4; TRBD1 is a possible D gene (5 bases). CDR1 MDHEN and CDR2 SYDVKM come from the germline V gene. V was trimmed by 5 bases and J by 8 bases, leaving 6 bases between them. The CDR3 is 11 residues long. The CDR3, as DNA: TGTGCCAGCAGTGGGGGAGAAAAACTGTTTTTT. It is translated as CASSGGEKLFF.

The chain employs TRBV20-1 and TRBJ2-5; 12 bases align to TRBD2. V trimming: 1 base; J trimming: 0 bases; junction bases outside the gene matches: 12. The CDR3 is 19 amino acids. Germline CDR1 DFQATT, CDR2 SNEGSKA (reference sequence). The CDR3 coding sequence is TGCAGTGCTAGAGTGGTGACTAGCGGGAGAACGGGATACCAAGAGACCCAGTACTTC. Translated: CSARVVTSGRTGYQETQYF.

This chain's CDR3 is CASSQDYKGEQYF. In DNA, the CDR3 is TGTGCCAGCAGCCAAGATTATAAGGGGGAGCAGTACTTC. The V and J genes are TRBV3-1 and TRBJ2-7, with D perhaps matching TRBD1 (5 bases). V was shortened by 0 bases and J by 7 bases, with 10 bases between the two germline ends. The CDR3 has 13 amino acids. Germline V gene sequence: CDR1 LGHDT, CDR2 YNNKEL (reference sequence).

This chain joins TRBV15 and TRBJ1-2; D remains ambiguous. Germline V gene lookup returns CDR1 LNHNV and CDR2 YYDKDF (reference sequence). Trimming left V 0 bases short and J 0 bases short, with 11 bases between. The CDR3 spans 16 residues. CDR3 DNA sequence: TGTGCCACCAGCAGAGACCGTGGCAGAACTAACTATGGCTACACCTTC. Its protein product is CATSRDRGRTNYGYTF.

The CDR3 nucleotides are TGTGCCAGCAGTTTGGGCGGGACAGGCGCCTATGGCTACACCTTC. Translated, it gives CASSLGGTGAYGYTF. The chain recombines TRBV28 with TRBJ1-2, with 8 positions matching TRBD1. Unmatched junction bases numbered 7, after V lost 3 bases and J lost 4 bases. The CDR3 loop spans 15 amino acids. Germline-derived CDR1 and CDR2 are MDHEN and SYDVKM.

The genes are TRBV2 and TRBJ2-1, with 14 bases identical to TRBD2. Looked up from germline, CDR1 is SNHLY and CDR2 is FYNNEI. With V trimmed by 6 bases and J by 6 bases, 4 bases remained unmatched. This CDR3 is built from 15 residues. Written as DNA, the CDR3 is TGTGCCAGCAGAAAAGGACTAGCGGGAGGCAATGAGCAGTTCTTC. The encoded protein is CASRKGLAGGNEQFF. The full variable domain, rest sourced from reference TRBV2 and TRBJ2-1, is EPEVTQTPSHQVTQMGQEVILRCVPISNHLYFYWYRQILGQKVEFLVSFYNNEISEKSEIFDDQFSVERPDGSNFTLKIRSTKLEDSAMYFCASRKGLAGGNEQFFGPGTRLTVL.

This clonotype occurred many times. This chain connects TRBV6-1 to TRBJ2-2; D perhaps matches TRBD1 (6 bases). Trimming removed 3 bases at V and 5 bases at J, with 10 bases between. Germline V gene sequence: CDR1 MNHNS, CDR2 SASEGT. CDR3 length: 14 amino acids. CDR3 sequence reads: CASSETGETGELFF. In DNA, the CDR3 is TGTGCCAGCAGTGAGACAGGAGAAACCGGGGAGCTGTTTTTT.